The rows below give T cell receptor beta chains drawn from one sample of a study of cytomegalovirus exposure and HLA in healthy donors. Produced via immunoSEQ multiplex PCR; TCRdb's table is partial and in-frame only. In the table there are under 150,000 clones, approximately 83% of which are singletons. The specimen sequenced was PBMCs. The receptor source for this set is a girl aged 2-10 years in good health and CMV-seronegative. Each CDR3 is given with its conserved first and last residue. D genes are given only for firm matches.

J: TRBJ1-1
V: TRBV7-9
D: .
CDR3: CASSIRQNTEAFF

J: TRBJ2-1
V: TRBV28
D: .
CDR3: CASSFFRQGSNEQFF

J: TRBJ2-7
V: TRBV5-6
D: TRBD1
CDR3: CASSSIRQGVYEQYF

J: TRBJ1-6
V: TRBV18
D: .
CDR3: CASSPEQDDRAYWDSPLHF

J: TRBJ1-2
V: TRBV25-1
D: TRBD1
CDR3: CASSELQGNYGYTF

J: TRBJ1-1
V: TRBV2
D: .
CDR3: CASTFFSGVPLEAFF

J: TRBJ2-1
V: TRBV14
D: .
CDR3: CASSFDSSGTKEQFF

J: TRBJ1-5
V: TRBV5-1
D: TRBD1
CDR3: CASSNGTVLCFFSNQPQHF

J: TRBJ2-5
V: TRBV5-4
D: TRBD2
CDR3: CASSSSGLAGGPSRETQYF

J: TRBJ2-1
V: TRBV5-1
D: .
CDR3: CASSLEPGINEQFF

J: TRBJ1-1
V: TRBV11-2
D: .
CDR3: CASSLVRGTNTEAFF

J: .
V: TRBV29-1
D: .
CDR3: CSVEEGQGISEQYF

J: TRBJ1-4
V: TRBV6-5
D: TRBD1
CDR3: CASSYGQGAGKLFF

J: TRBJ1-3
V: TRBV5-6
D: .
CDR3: CASSLVGGSGNTIYF

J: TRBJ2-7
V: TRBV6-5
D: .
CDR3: CASSRAMGAYEQYF

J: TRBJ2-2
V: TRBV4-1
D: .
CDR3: CASSLPVTGNTGELFF

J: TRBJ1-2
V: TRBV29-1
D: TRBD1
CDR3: CSVARGGTGKRKDYGYTF

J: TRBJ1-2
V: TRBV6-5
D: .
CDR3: CASSYSGRGYGYTF

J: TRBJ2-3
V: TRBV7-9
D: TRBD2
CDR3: CASSKVSGRVADTQYF

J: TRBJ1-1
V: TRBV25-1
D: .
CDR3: CASSEYLGGWQAFF

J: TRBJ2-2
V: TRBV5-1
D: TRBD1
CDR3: CASSSGIPGQGELFF

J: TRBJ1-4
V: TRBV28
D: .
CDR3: CASSTFKTDYNEKLFF